This T cell receptor beta chain stems from a study of breast tumors, draining lymph nodes, adjacent tissues. Study-wide points: Tumor repertoires ranked between lymph nodes and nontumor tissue in diversity, with V and J gene preferences. That most tumor T cells come from lymph nodes remained unproven. Luminal-like breast cancer showed significantly greater tumor-nontumor repertoire similarity than basal-like breast cancer did.

This clonotype was seen many times. What it recognizes is unknown. A single record per CDR3 protein comes from TCRdb applying MiXCR to the multiplex PCR reads. The data hold about 21,000 distinct CDR3 sequences, with roughly 41% observed a single time. The germline V gene has CDR1 DFQATT and CDR2 SNEGSKA (reference sequence). Trimming removed 5 bases from V and 0 bases from J, with 10 bases in between. The CDR3 is 13 amino acids. The J gene is TRBJ1-2, the V gene TRBV20-1; TRBD1 is a possible D gene (6 bases). This clonotype originated in a female donor with breast cancer. Some clones in this sample may be carry-over from other donors' samples. Material for sequencing was breast tumor tissue. CDR3 sequence reads: CSAPQGSNYGYTF. CDR3 DNA: TGCAGTGCTCCACAGGGATCTAACTATGGCTACACCTTC.